The sequence of this T cell receptor (beta chain) was determined in a study of shared clonotypes between healthy human individuals. Study context: Two women and a few men aged 18 to 49 made up the donors.

Remarks on this clone: The antigen is not known.

Study observations and caveats: Non-shared clonotypes had lower generation probabilities than clonotypes shared by all four sorted-subset donors.

Using 200 ng DNA, some 30,000 T cell genomes, the sorted-subset replicate PCRs were run. The method was immunoSEQ multiplex PCR; TCRdb's version includes in-frame clones alone and lacks a portion of them. Found here are about 600,000 clones, roughly 98% of them singletons; the top ten hold 0.3%. Naive-designated CD8 cells lacked CD45RO, were positively enriched for CCR7, and omitted terminally differentiated effector memory CD45RA+ cells. The germline CDR1 and CDR2 sequences are SGHRS and YFSETQ. The V and J ends lost 4 bases and 2 bases respectively, with 6 bases between them. This CDR3 contains 13 residues.

Sequences were obtained from naive CD8+ T cells sorted from blood. This sequence joins TRBV5-1 and TRBJ2-2; D uncertain. The sequence was obtained from a man in his thirties or forties in good health. The CDR3 here is CASSPENTGELFF. Here the CDR3 DNA reads TGCGCCAGCAGCCCTGAAAACACCGGGGAGCTGTTTTTT.